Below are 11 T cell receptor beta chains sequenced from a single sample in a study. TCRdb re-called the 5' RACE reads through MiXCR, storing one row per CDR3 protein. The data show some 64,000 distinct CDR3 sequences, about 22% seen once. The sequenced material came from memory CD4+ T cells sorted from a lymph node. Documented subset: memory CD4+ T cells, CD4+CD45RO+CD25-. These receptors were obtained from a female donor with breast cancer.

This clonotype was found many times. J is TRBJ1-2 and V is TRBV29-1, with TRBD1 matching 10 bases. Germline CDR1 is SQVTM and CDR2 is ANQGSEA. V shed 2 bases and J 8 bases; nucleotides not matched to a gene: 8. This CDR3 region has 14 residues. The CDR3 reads CSVENVGTGDGYTF. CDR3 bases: TGCAGCGTTGAAAACGTCGGGACAGGGGACGGCTACACCTTC.

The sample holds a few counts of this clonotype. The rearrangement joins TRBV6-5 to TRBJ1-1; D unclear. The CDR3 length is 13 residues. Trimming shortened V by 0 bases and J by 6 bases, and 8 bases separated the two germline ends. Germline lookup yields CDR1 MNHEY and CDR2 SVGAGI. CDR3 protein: CASSYSGRAEAFF. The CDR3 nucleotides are TGTGCCAGCAGTTACTCGGGGAGGGCTGAAGCTTTCTTT.

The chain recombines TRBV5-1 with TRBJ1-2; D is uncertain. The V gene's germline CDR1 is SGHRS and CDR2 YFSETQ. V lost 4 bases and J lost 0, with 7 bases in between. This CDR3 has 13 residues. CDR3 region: CASSEGSNYGYTF. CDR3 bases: TGCGCCAGCAGCGAGGGCTCTAACTATGGCTACACCTTC.

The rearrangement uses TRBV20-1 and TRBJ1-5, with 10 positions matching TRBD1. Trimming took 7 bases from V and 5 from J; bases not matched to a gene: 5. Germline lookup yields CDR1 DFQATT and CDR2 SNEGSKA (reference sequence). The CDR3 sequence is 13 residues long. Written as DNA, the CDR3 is TGCAGTGGGATGGGACAGGGGTATCAGCCCCAGCATTTT. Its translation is CSGMGQGYQPQHF.

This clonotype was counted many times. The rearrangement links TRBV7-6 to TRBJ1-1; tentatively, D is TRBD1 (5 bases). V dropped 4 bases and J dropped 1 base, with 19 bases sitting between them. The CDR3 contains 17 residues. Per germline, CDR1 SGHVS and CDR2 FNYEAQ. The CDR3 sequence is CASSSSRVGAPNTEAFF. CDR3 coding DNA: TGTGCCAGCAGCTCAAGCCGTGTCGGGGCGCCGAACACTGAAGCTTTCTTT.

CDR3 region: CASSLAVLAGKETQYF. The CDR3 nucleotides are TGCGCCAGCAGCTTGGCGGTTCTGGCGGGAAAAGAGACCCAGTACTTC. The rearrangement joins TRBV5-1 to TRBJ2-5; D perhaps matches TRBD2 (6 bases). The CDR3 contains 16 residues. The V gene's germline CDR1 is SGHRS and CDR2 YFSETQ. V was shortened by 0 bases and J by 3 bases, with 15 bases between the two germline ends.

The CDR3 sequence: CASSPRYDRAYEQYF. The DNA of the CDR3 is TGTGCCAGCAGCCCCCGTTATGACAGGGCCTACGAGCAGTACTTC. The V call is TRBV7-8, the J call TRBJ2-7; 7 bases match TRBD1. Trimming took 5 bases from V and 2 from J; bases not matched to a gene: 9. Germline CDR1 SGHVS, CDR2 FQNEAQ. The CDR3 spans 15 residues.

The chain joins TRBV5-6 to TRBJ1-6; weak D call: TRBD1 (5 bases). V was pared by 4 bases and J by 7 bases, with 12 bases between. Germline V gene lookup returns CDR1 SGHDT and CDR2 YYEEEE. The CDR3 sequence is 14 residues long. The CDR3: CASSGGRGNSPLHF. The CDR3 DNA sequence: TGTGCCAGCAGCGGAGGGAGGGGAAATTCACCCCTCCACTTT.

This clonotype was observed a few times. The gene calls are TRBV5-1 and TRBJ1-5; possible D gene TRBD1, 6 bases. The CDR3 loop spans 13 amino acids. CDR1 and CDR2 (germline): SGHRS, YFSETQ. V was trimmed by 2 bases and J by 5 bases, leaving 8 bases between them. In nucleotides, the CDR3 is TGCGCCAGCAGCTTACAGGGTGATCAGCCCCAGCATTTT. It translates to CASSLQGDQPQHF.

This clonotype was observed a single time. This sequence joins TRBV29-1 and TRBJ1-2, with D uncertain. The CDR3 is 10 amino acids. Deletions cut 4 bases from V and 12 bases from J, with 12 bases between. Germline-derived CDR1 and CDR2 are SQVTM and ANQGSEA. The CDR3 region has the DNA TGCAGCGTTGGACCGAGTGCTCACACCTTC. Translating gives CSVGPSAHTF.

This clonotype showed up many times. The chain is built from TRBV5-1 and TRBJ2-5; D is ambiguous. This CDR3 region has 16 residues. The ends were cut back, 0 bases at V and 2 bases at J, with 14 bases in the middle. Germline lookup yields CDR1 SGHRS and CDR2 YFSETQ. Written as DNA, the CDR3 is TGCGCCAGCAGCTTGGCCCGTTCCAGCAGGCAAGAGACCCAGTACTTC. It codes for CASSLARSSRQETQYF.